These 6 T cell receptor beta chains were sequenced from one sample in a study of T cell responses to AZD1222 COVID-19 vaccine (dated by TCRdb to the early 2020s). The library relied on the immunoSEQ multiplex PCR assay. The clones in this table, taken by TCRdb from immuneACCESS, are in-frame only. Not every clone is retained; where verified, under half of the shortfall comes from an unresolved V gene, and the cause of the rest is unknown. In all, the sample holds around 130,000 clones, and 70% to 90% of those were seen once. Of the sample, 9% to 9.5% falls within the top ten clones. Explained via the paper, the time point label denotes: baseline before first vaccination. The sample consisted of peripheral blood, taken on day 0 of AZD1222 vaccination. Receptor source: an adult in good health.

Comments on this clone: The same CDR3 can be traced to other DNA sequences in this sample. The chain combines TRBV9 with TRBJ1-1, with 7 positions matching TRBD1. The germline CDR1 and CDR2 sequences are SGDLS and YYNGEE. V was pared by 2 bases and J by 0 bases, with 1 base of the junction left unmatched. This CDR3 has 14 residues. The CDR3 DNA follows: TGTGCCAGCAGCGTGGGACAGTTGAACACTGAAGCTTTCTTT. Translated, it gives CASSVGQLNTEAFF.

V usage is TRBV19 and J usage is TRBJ2-2, with D tentatively TRBD1 or TRBD2 (5 bases each). CDR1 and CDR2 (germline): LNHDA, SQIVND (reference sequence). The V end was cut by 4 bases, the J end by 0 bases, with 6 bases between. The CDR3 covers 14 residues. In nucleotides, the CDR3 is TGTGCCAGTAGTAGGGGGACGAACACCGGGGAGCTGTTTTTT. Translation gives CASSRGTNTGELFF.

This clone was seen repeatedly, ten times or more. J is TRBJ1-6 and V is TRBV11-2; D gene unclear. Germline loops: CDR1 SGHAT, CDR2 FQNNGV. The CDR3 sequence is 16 residues long. V lost 6 bases, J lost 8 bases, and 20 bases lay in between. The CDR3 is CASRKAFSGVDSPLHF. Written as DNA, the CDR3 is TGTGCCAGCAGAAAAGCATTTAGTGGAGTAGATTCACCCCTCCACTTT.

J is TRBJ1-1 and V is TRBV2; no reliable D call. V shed 6 bases and J shed 12 bases, with 17 bases lying between them. This CDR3 is built from 12 residues. Germline values: CDR1 SNHLY, CDR2 FYNNEI. The DNA for the CDR3 is TGTGCCAGCAGCATGGCGGGTGGAAGGACTTTCTTT. The encoded protein is CASSMAGGRTFF.

The V call is TRBV11-1, the J call TRBJ2-1; a possible D gene is TRBD2 (5 bases). Germline V gene sequence: CDR1 SGHAT, CDR2 FQDESV (reference sequence). The CDR3 length is 17 residues. V was pared by 0 bases and J by 0 bases, with 12 bases between. This CDR3 reads CASSLAEGLSSYNEQFF. In DNA form, the CDR3 reads TGTGCCAGCAGCTTAGCCGAAGGACTGAGCTCCTACAATGAGCAGTTCTTC. The full variable domain, its missing parts supplied by reference TRBV11-1 and TRBJ2-1, is EAEVAQSPRYKITEKSQAVAFWCDPISGHATLYWYRQILGQGPELLVQFQDESVVDDSQLPKDRFSAERLKGVDSTLKIQPAELGDSAMYLCASSLAEGLSSYNEQFFGPGTRLTVL.

This rearrangement joins TRBV11-2 to TRBJ1-1; D is unresolved. Trimming cost V 5 bases and J 6 bases, with 19 bases left between them. The CDR3 is 15 amino acids. In germline, CDR1 is SGHAT, CDR2 FQNNGV. The CDR3 DNA reads TGTGCCAGCAGCGCAACCCGTGACCTTGGGGCTGAAGCTTTCTTT. Translated, it gives CASSATRDLGAEAFF.